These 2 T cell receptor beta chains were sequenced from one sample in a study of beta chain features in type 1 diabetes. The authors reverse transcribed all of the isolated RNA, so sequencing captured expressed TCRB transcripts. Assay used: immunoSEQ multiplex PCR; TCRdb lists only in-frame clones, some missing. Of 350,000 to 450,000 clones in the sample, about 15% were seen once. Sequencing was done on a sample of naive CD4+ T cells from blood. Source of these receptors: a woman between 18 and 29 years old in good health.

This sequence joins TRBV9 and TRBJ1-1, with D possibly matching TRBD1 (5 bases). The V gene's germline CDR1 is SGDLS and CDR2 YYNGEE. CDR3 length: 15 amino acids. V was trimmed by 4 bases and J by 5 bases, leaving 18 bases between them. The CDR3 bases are TGTGCCAGCAGCCCCCTTGGGGGGGTCGAAACTGAAGCTTTCTTT. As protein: CASSPLGGVETEAFF.

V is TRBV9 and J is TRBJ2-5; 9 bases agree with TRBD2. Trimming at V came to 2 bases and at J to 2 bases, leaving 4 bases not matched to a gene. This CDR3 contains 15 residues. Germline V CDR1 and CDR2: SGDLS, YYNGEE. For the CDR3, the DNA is TGTGCCAGCAGCGTTCCTCTAGCGGGGCAAGAGACCCAGTACTTC. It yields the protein CASSVPLAGQETQYF.